This T cell receptor beta chain is drawn from a study of shared clonotypes between healthy human individuals. A remark on this clone: The antigen is undetermined. A much larger clone differs from this one at a single base, so this may be a read error.

Profiled with immunoSEQ multiplex PCR; TCRdb holds only in-frame clones, not every one. This sample has about 500,000 clones, with around 77% found just once. The germline V gene has CDR1 SGHTA and CDR2 FQGNSA. Trimming removed 8 bases from V and 7 bases from J; junction bases left unmatched: 11. CDR3 length: 15 residues. Overall study results and limits: Specimens sampled were limited to blood, with tissue repertoires likely differing.

Adults of Caucasian background living in Nashville, Tennessee made up all donors. Genomic DNA for unsorted samples, which was extracted with the QIAamp DNA Blood Mini kit, came from approximately 90 million PBMCs. V gene TRBV7-2 combines with J gene TRBJ2-2, with 9 bases that match TRBD2. The origin of this receptor is a woman aged 40 to 49 in good health. Some clones in this sample may be carry-over from other donors' samples. Sequencing was performed on PBMCs. The CDR3: CASGTAAGGDGELFF. CDR3 nucleotide sequence: TGTGCCAGCGGTACGGCAGCGGGAGGTGACGGGGAGCTGTTTTTT.